The T cell receptor (beta chain) under discussion was sequenced for a study of T-cell memory formation after mild COVID-19. TCRdb re-called the 5' RACE reads through MiXCR, storing one row per CDR3 protein. The repertoire consists of 550,000 to 650,000 distinct CDR3 sequences, with around 16% occurring once and the leading ten covering 8.1%. Germline values: CDR1 SQVTM, CDR2 ANQGSEA. The CDR3 length is 16 residues. V lost 4 bases to trimming and J lost 0 bases, with 13 bases between them. Many counts were recorded for this clonotype. The sequence was collected from an adult woman who had mild COVID-19 (a few samples of this study predate the infection). Cell type and time point are not known. The chain joins TRBV29-1 to TRBJ2-6, with D maybe TRBD1 (6 bases). The sequencing sample was made of PBMCs or a T cell subset sorted from them (not recorded which). This CDR3 reads CSVARDTDSGANVLTF. CDR3 bases: TGCAGCGTTGCCCGGGACACCGACTCTGGGGCCAACGTCCTGACTTTC.